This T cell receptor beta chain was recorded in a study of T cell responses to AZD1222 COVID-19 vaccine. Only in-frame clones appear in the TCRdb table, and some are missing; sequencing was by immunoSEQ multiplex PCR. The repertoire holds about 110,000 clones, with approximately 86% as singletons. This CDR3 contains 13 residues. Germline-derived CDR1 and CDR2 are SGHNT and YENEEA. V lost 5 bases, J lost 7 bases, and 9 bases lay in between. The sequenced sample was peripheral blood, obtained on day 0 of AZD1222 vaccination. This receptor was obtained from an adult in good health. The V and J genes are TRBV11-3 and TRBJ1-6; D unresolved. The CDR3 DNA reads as TGTGCCAGCAGCCGAAACACCAATTCACCCCTCCACTTT. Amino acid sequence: CASSRNTNSPLHF.